What follows are 5 T cell receptor beta chains derived from one specimen sequenced in a study of response to subunit inactivated influenza vaccine. TCRdb fed the RT-PCR reads into MiXCR, producing one record per CDR3 protein. The data show under 850,000 distinct CDR3 sequences, 15% to 20% seen once. Specimen: PBMCs from blood, collected roughly 5 days after vaccination. The origin of the receptors is a man aged 50 or older who received an inactivated influenza vaccine.

The rearrangement joins TRBV6-1 to TRBJ1-1; D is unclear. Trimming took 7 bases from V and 4 from J, leaving 16 bases between them. The CDR3 runs to 14 residues. Germline V lookup: CDR1 MNHNS, CDR2 SASEGT. In DNA form, the CDR3 reads TGTGCCAGCACCCTGGAGGCGGTGGGCACTGAAGCTTTCTTT. This sequence encodes CASTLEAVGTEAFF.

Ten or more counts support this clonotype. The J gene is TRBJ2-2, the V gene TRBV12-3 or TRBV12-4; 12 bases match TRBD1. J was trimmed by 0 bases and V by 6 bases; bases with no gene match: 8. CDR3 length: 18 amino acids. DNA of the CDR3: TGTGCCAGCAGACGGTCCGGGACAGGGGGCCCGAACACCGGGGAGCTGTTTTTT. Translated, it gives CASRRSGTGGPNTGELFF.

This clonotype came up a few times. V usage is TRBV5-6 and J usage is TRBJ2-7; TRBD2 aligns across 9 bases. The CDR3 totals 17 residues. Losses at the gene ends were 3 bases for V and 0 bases for J; bases not matched to a gene: 10. Per the germline V gene, CDR1 is SGHDT and CDR2 is YYEEEE. Here the CDR3 DNA reads TGTGCCAGCAGCTCGGAAAGCGGGGGGTCGAGCTCCTACGAGCAGTACTTC. Protein product: CASSSESGGSSSYEQYF.

The chain joins TRBV20-1 to TRBJ2-1, with TRBD2 identical over 9 bases. J gave up 6 bases and V 0 bases, and 3 bases lay outside the gene matches. CDR1 DFQATT and CDR2 SNEGSKA come from the germline V gene (reference sequence). This CDR3 is 14 amino acids long. CDR3 amino acids: CSARDSGRTNEQFF. CDR3 DNA sequence: TGCAGTGCTAGAGACAGCGGGAGGACCAATGAGCAGTTCTTC.

This clonotype occurred many times. This chain joins TRBV12-3 or TRBV12-4 and TRBJ2-7; 8 nucleotides agree with TRBD2. The CDR3 runs to 13 residues. V shed 1 base, J shed 6 bases, and the junction held 2 bases outside the gene matches. This CDR3 is CASSLGTSREQYF. Written as DNA, the CDR3 is TGTGCCAGCAGTTTAGGGACTAGCCGCGAGCAGTACTTC.